Reported below is one T cell receptor beta chain. The data were taken from a study of blood T cell repertoires in COVID-19. Trimming took 5 bases from V and 3 from J; bases not matched to a gene: 13. Germline lookup yields CDR1 ENHRY and CDR2 SYGVKD. This CDR3 contains 16 residues. Profiling relied on immunoSEQ multiplex PCR, and the TCRdb table lists in-frame clones only, not all of them. The sample records tens of thousands of clones, approximately 75% being singletons. The chain carries TRBV10-3 and TRBJ2-7, with 7 bases matching TRBD1. The sample taken for sequencing was peripheral blood. The TCR was taken from a woman aged 60-75 years with acute or convalescent COVID-19. CDR3 nucleotides: TGTGCCATCAGTCCGGGGCTGGCAGGGGGAAGCTACGAGCAGTACTTC. As protein: CAISPGLAGGSYEQYF.